Shown below are 23 T cell receptor beta chains from a single sample sequenced in a study of blood T cells in healthy people across ages. With a J-beta primer mix and a sample-barcoded 5' primer, a second PCR ran 7 to 11 cycles. TCRdb fed the 5' RACE reads into MiXCR, producing one record per CDR3 protein. The sample has 1 million to 1.2 million distinct CDR3 sequences, around two fifths seen once. The specimen sequenced was blood. The receptor source for this set is a man between 18 and 35 years old in good health.

This chain connects TRBV20-1 to TRBJ1-1; TRBD1 matches 7 bases. The length of the CDR3 is 14 residues. Germline loops: CDR1 DFQATT, CDR2 SNEGSKA (reference sequence). V trimming: 5 bases; J trimming: 3 bases; junction bases outside the gene matches: 9. CDR3 amino acids: CSARGPTGDTEAFF. The CDR3 DNA reads TGCAGTGCTCGCGGACCTACAGGGGACACTGAAGCTTTCTTT.

The chain links TRBV21-1 to TRBJ2-2; the tabulated D call, TRBD2, remains unverified against the DNA. TRBV21-1 is a known pseudogene. This CDR3 has 20 amino acids. CDR3 sequence: CASSLQPGTSGGRYTGELFF. The DNA of the CDR3 is TGTGCCAGCAGCTTACAGCCCGGGACTAGCGGGGGCCGGTACACCGGGGAGCTGTTTTTT.

The CDR3 DNA sequence: TGCAGTGCTAGAGATCTCAGGACAGGGGGCATTAGGAGCTATGGCTACACCTTC. Translating it yields CSARDLRTGGIRSYGYTF. The gene calls are TRBV20-1 and TRBJ1-2; 11 positions agree with TRBD1. Germline CDR1 is DFQATT and CDR2 is SNEGSKA (reference sequence). This CDR3 contains 18 residues. Trimming cost V 0 bases and J 4 bases; bases outside gene matches: 13.

This clonotype was detected only a few times. The rearrangement links TRBV29-1 to TRBJ1-4, with a possible D match to TRBD1 (6 bases). Germline-derived CDR1 and CDR2 are SQVTM and ANQGSEA. V lost 4 bases and J 8 bases, leaving 17 bases between the germline ends. The CDR3 totals 14 residues. In DNA form, the CDR3 reads TGCAGCGTTGCAGGAGGACAGATTACCGAAAAACTGTTTTTT. Translation: CSVAGGQITEKLFF.

The chain has TRBV7-2 and TRBJ2-5, with D unresolved. The end of the DNA is better explained by TRBJ2-7, so the J call may be wrong. Germline V gene sequence: CDR1 SGHTA, CDR2 FQGNSA. This CDR3 comprises 12 residues. The CDR3 is CASSSQNLEQYF. The CDR3 DNA sequence: TGTGCCAGCAGCTCCCAAAACCTCGAGCAGTACTTC.

This chain connects TRBV19 to TRBJ1-2; 10 bases match TRBD1. There are 17 residues in the CDR3. With 3 bases clipped from V and 5 bases from J, the junction kept 12 bases outside the gene matches. Per the germline V gene, CDR1 is LNHDA and CDR2 is SQIVND (reference sequence). CDR3 protein: CASSITWTGGFIYGYTF. The CDR3 nucleotides are TGTGCCAGTAGTATTACTTGGACAGGGGGATTCATTTATGGCTACACCTTC. The whole variable domain, filled in from reference TRBV19 and TRBJ1-2, reads DGGITQSPKYLFRKEGQNVTLSCEQNLNHDAMYWYRQDPGQGLRLIYYSQIVNDFQKGDIAEGYSVSREKKESFPLTVTSAQKNPTAFYLCASSITWTGGFIYGYTFGSGTRLTVV.

The chain has TRBV12-3 or TRBV12-4 and TRBJ2-2; 7 bases match TRBD1. The CDR3 totals 15 residues. V shed 5 bases, J shed 1 base, and the junction held 4 bases outside the gene matches. This CDR3 is CASSPGQVNTGELFF. The DNA of the CDR3 is TGTGCCAGCAGTCCCGGACAGGTGAACACCGGGGAGCTGTTTTTT.

This clonotype was counted once. The genes are TRBV6-2 or TRBV6-3 and TRBJ2-3; possible D gene TRBD1, 6 bases. In germline, CDR1 is MNHEY, CDR2 SVGEGT. The V gene lost 7 bases and the J gene lost 4 bases, with 12 bases spanning the gap. This CDR3 contains 13 residues. The CDR3 here is CASNGGGADTQYF. The CDR3 nucleotides read TGTGCCAGCAATGGGGGCGGCGCAGATACGCAGTATTTT.

The chain recombines TRBV7-9 with TRBJ1-5; TRBD1 might be the D (6 bases). Per the germline V gene, CDR1 is SEHNR and CDR2 is FQNEAQ (reference sequence). The V end was cut by 2 bases, the J end by 2 bases, with 10 bases between. The CDR3 has 15 residues. Here the CDR3 DNA reads TGTGCCAGCAGCTTATCAGGGGCAGGCAATCAGCCCCAGCATTTT. This encodes CASSLSGAGNQPQHF.

The chain has TRBV27 and TRBJ2-2; D uncertain. The CDR3 runs to 13 residues. The V and J ends lost 3 bases and 4 bases respectively, with 6 bases between them. Looked up from germline, CDR1 is MNHEY and CDR2 is SMNVEV (reference sequence). CDR3 region: CASSLSGTGELFF. CDR3 sequence (DNA): TGTGCCAGCAGTTTGAGTGGCACCGGGGAGCTGTTTTTT.

This clonotype has just a few counts. The chain recombines TRBV4-3 with TRBJ1-2, with 7 bases fitting TRBD1. This CDR3 is 17 amino acids long. In germline, CDR1 is LGHNA, CDR2 YSLEER. V shed 4 bases and J 0 bases; nucleotides not matched to a gene: 11. CDR3 bases: TGCGCCAGCAGCCCTACCCCGGGGACAGTGACTAACTATGGCTACACCTTC. Translating gives CASSPTPGTVTNYGYTF.

In this sample, this clonotype turned up a few times. The chain recombines TRBV6-2 or TRBV6-3 with TRBJ1-1; D gene ambiguous. V lost 7 bases to trimming and J lost 1 base, with 10 bases between them. In germline, CDR1 is MNHEY, CDR2 SVGEGT. The CDR3 is made up of 13 amino acids. The CDR3 region has the DNA TGTGCCAGCAACGAGATACGGAACACTGAAGCTTTCTTT. Protein: CASNEIRNTEAFF.

Worth noting for this clonotype: Compared with germline, one end of the junction differs, possibly owing to a read error. The chain carries TRBV20-1 and TRBJ2-7; D could derive from TRBD1 or TRBD2 (6 bases each). The CDR3 extends over 14 amino acids. In germline, CDR1 is DFQATT, CDR2 SNEGSKA (reference sequence). The CDR3 reads CSARGEGGSYERYF. Here the CDR3 DNA reads TGCAGTGCTAGAGGAGAGGGGGGCTCCTACGAGCGGTACTTC.

Points on this clonotype: A clone one base away is much larger, so this may be a read error. V and J are TRBV11-2 and TRBJ2-1; tentative D call: TRBD1 (6 bases). This CDR3 region has 12 residues. The V gene's germline CDR1 is SGHAT and CDR2 FQNNGV. The V and J ends lost 4 bases and 9 bases respectively, with 10 bases between them. CDR3 bases: TGTGCCAGCAGCTACCAGGGGAGTGAGCAGTTCTTC. Encoded protein: CASSYQGSEQFF.

In this sample, this clonotype turned up a few times. J is TRBJ1-2 and V is TRBV6-2 or TRBV6-3; D possibly corresponds to TRBD1 (5 bases). The CDR3 is made up of 15 amino acids. Germline V CDR1 and CDR2: MNHEY, SVGEGT. V was pared by 2 bases and J by 3 bases, with 13 bases between. As DNA, the CDR3 is TGTGCCAGCAGTTACCCTAGGGACGGATACTATGGCTACACCTTC. It yields the protein CASSYPRDGYYGYTF.

The chain combines TRBV4-2 with TRBJ1-1; 9 positions agree with TRBD1. Looked up from germline, CDR1 is LGHNA and CDR2 is YNFKEQ. This CDR3 is 17 amino acids long. Unmatched junction bases numbered 13, after V lost 4 bases and J lost 4 bases. For the CDR3, the DNA is TGTGCCAGCAGCCGATACCGGGACAGGGAGGAGACCACTGAAGCTTTCTTT. As protein: CASSRYRDREETTEAFF.

This sequence joins TRBV20-1 and TRBJ1-5, with 8 bases aligning to TRBD1. The CDR3 is 14 residues long. CDR1 is DFQATT, CDR2 SNEGSKA, per germline (reference sequence). V lost 3 bases to trimming and J lost 4 bases; unmatched junction nucleotides: 5. For the CDR3, the DNA is TGCAGTGCTAGGACAGGGGTTAGGAATCAGCCCCAGCATTTT. Residues: CSARTGVRNQPQHF.

The J gene is TRBJ1-2, the V gene TRBV29-1, with D perhaps TRBD1 (6 bases). Germline CDR1 and CDR2: SQVTM and ANQGSEA. The CDR3 contains 13 residues. V was trimmed by 4 bases and J by 5 bases, leaving 14 bases between them. The CDR3 protein is CSVGAGERYGYTF. The CDR3 region has the DNA TGCAGCGTTGGTGCAGGGGAGAGGTATGGCTACACCTTC. Combining the CDR3 with reference TRBV29-1 and TRBJ1-2 gives the whole variable domain SAVISQKPSRDICQRGTSLTIQCQVDSQVTMMFWYRQQPGQSLTLIATANQGSEATYESGFVIDKFPISRPNLTFSTLTVSNMSPEDSSIYLCSVGAGERYGYTFGSGTRLTVV.

This clonotype was recorded a few times. The gene calls are TRBV2 and TRBJ1-1; a possible D gene is TRBD1 (5 bases). CDR1 and CDR2 from the germline V gene are SNHLY and FYNNEI. This CDR3 spans 12 amino acids. Between the trimmed V and J ends, which lost 8 bases and 7 bases, there was a span of 14 bases. CDR3 amino acids: CASRWGVDEAFF. In DNA form, the CDR3 reads TGTGCCAGCCGATGGGGGGTAGATGAAGCTTTCTTT. Variable domain in full (rest from reference TRBV2 and TRBJ1-1): EPEVTQTPSHQVTQMGQEVILRCVPISNHLYFYWYRQILGQKVEFLVSFYNNEISEKSEIFDDQFSVERPDGSNFTLKIRSTKLEDSAMYFCASRWGVDEAFFGQGTRLTVV.

Notes on this clonotype: A read error may account for a junction end that differs from germline. The chain employs TRBV7-2 and TRBJ2-2; TRBD2 might be the D (5 bases). The CDR3 has 16 residues. Germline V gives CDR1 SGHTA, CDR2 FQGNSA. The CDR3 region is CASSLGHIGNTGERFF. The CDR3 region has the DNA TGTGCCAGCAGCTTAGGACATATCGGGAACACCGGGGAGCGGTTTTTT.

V and J are TRBV5-1 and TRBJ2-1, with 11 bases identical to TRBD1. J was trimmed by 5 bases and V by 0 bases; bases with no gene match: 4. The germline gives CDR1 SGHRS, CDR2 YFSETQ. The CDR3 has 16 amino acids. The CDR3 here is CASSLGGTGGDNEQFF. The CDR3 nucleotides read TGCGCCAGCAGCTTGGGAGGGACAGGGGGGGACAATGAGCAGTTCTTC.

For this clonotype: An end of the junction differs from the germline gene, which may be a read error. This chain links TRBV5-1 with TRBJ2-5; D perhaps matches TRBD2 (6 bases). The CDR3 runs 14 residues. The germline CDR1 and CDR2 sequences are SGHRS and YFSETQ. CDR3 bases: TGCACCAGCAGCTTGGGTAGCGGACAAGAGACCCAGTACTTC. This encodes CTSSLGSGQETQYF.

The chain's CDR3 is CASSRGVTTDTQYF. The CDR3 region has the DNA TGTGCCAGCAGCCGGGGGGTTACGACAGATACGCAGTATTTT. The chain carries TRBV3-1 and TRBJ2-3; possibly TRBD2 for D (6 bases). This CDR3 has 14 residues. Germline CDR1 and CDR2: LGHDT and YNNKEL (reference sequence). The V end was cut by 4 bases, the J end by 3 bases, with 11 bases between.